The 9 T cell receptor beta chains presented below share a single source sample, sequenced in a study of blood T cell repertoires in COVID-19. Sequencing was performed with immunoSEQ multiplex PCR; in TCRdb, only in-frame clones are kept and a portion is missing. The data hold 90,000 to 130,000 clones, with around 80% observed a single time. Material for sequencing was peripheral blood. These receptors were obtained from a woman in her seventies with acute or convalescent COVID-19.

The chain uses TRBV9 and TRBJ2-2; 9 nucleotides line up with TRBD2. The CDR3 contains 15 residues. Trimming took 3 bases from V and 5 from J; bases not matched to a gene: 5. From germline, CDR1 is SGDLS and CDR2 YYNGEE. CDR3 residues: CASSERGAGTGELFF. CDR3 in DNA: TGTGCCAGCAGCGAGCGGGGGGCAGGGACCGGGGAGCTGTTTTTT.

The CDR3 coding sequence is TGTGCTACCGAGGGGGTAGCCAATCAGCCCCAGCATTTT. This gives the protein CATEGVANQPQHF. V and J are TRBV6-6 and TRBJ1-5, with D perhaps TRBD1 (6 bases). This CDR3 comprises 13 residues. CDR1 and CDR2 (germline): MNHNY, SVGAGI (reference sequence).

For the CDR3, the DNA is TGTGCCAGCAGCCAAGAGACAGGGGTGGGCTATGGCTACACCTTC. The encoded protein is CASSQETGVGYGYTF. J is TRBJ1-2 and V is TRBV4-2; 8 nucleotides line up with TRBD1. CDR1 LGHNA and CDR2 YNFKEQ come from the germline V gene. The CDR3 sequence is 15 residues long. The junction had 4 bases not matched to a gene; V was cut back by 0 bases and J by 4 bases.

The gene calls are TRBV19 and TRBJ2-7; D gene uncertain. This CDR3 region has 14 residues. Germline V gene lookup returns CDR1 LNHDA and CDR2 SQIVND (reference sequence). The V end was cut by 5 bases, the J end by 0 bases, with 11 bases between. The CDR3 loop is CASSATRSSYEQYF. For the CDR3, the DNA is TGTGCCAGTAGTGCTACGAGGAGCTCCTACGAGCAGTACTTC.

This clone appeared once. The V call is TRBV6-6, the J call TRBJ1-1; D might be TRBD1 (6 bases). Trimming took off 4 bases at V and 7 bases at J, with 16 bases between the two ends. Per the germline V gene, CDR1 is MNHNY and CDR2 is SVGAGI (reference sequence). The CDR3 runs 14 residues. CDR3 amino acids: CASSSGQRLSEAFF. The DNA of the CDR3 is TGTGCCAGCAGTTCAGGACAGCGCTTAAGTGAAGCTTTCTTT.

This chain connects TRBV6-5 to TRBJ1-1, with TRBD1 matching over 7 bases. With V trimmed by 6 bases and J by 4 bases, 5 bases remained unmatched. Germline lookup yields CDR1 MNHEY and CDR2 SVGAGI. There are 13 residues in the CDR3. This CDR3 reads CASRSTGLTEAFF. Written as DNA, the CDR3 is TGTGCCAGCAGATCGACAGGGCTCACTGAAGCTTTCTTT.

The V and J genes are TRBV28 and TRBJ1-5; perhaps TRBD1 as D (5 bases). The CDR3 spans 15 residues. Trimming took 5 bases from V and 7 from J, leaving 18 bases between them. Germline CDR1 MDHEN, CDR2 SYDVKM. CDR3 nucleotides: TGTGCCAGCAGTACTTACGGCCAGGGAACCCAGCCCCAGCATTTT. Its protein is CASSTYGQGTQPQHF. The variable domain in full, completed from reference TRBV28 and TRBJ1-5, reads DVKVTQSSRYLVKRTGEKVFLECVQDMDHENMFWYRQDPGLGLRLIYFSYDVKMKEKGDIPEGYSVSREKKERFSLILESASTNQTSMYLCASSTYGQGTQPQHFGDGTRLSIL.

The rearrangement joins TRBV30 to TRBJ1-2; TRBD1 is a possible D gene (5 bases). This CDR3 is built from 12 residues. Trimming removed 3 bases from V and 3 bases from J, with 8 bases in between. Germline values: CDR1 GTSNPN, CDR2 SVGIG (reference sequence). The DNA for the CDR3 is TGTGCCTGGAGAAACAGGTACTATGGCTACACCTTC. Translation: CAWRNRYYGYTF. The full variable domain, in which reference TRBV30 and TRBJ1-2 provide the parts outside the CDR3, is SQTIHQWPATLVQPVGSPLSLECTVEGTSNPNLYWYRQAAGRGLQLLFYSVGIGQISSEVPQNLSASRPQDRQFILSSKKLLLSDSGFYLCAWRNRYYGYTFGSGTRLTVV.

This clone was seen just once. The CDR3 loop reads CASIRAGGSYGYTF. The DNA for the CDR3 is TGTGCCAGTATCCGGGCAGGGGGATCCTATGGCTACACCTTC. The rearrangement uses TRBV19 and TRBJ1-2; 7 bases agree with TRBD1. CDR3 length equals 14 residues. CDR1 is LNHDA and CDR2 is SQIVND in the germline V gene (reference sequence). Trimming took 7 bases from V and 4 from J; bases not matched to a gene: 9.